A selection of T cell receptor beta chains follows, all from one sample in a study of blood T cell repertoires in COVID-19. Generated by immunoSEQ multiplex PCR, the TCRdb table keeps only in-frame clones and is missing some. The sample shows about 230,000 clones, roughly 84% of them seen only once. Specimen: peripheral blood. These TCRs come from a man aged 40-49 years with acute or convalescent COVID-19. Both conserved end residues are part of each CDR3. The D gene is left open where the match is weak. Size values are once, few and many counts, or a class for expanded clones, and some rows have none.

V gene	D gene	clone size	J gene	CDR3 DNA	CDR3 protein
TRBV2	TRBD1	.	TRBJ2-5	TGTGCCAGCACTCAGGGGGAACGAGAGACCCAGTACTTC	CASTQGERETQYF
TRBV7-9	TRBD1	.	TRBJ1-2	TGTGCCAGCAGCGCGCGTCGGGACAGAGGGAACTATGGCTACACCTTC	CASSARRDRGNYGYTF
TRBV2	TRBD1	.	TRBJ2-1	TGTGCCAACAGACAGGGGGAATACAATGAGCAGTTCTTC	CANRQGEYNEQFF
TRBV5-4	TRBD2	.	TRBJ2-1	TGTGCCAGCAGCTTGGGGACTAGCGGGAGTCGTGAGCAGTTCTTC	CASSLGTSGSREQFF
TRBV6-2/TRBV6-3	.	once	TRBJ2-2	TGTGCCAGCAGTTATTCCCTCCGGGGTAGGAGTCGAAACGGGGAGCTGTTTTTT	CASSYSLRGRSRNGELFF
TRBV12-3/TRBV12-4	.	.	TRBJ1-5	TGTGCCAGCAGCCCCCCCTTTCCTCAGCCCCAGCATTTT	CASSPPFPQPQHF
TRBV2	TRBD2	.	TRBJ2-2	TGTGCCAGCAGTGCTTTAGCGGGACTCACCGGGGAGCTGTTTTTT	CASSALAGLTGELFF
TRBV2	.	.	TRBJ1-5	TGTGCCAGCAGCGCCGGACAGTCTAGCAATCAGCCCCAGCATTTT	CASSAGQSSNQPQHF
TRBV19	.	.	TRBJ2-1	TGTGCCAGTAGTATGACGGGAGCTGTCAGTGAGCAGTTCTTC	CASSMTGAVSEQFF
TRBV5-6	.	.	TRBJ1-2	TGTGCCAGCAGCCCCGGATCTCGCGGGGGCTACACCTTC	CASSPGSRGGYTF
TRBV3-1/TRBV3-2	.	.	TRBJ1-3	TGTGCCAGCAGCCAAGACAGGGGAAACACCATATATTTT	CASSQDRGNTIYF
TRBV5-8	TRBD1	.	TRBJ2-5	TGTGCCAGCAGCTCCCGCGGACAGGGGTTCGAGACCCAGTACTTC	CASSSRGQGFETQYF
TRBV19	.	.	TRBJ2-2	TGTGCCAGTAGTTTCCCCGGACACAACACCGGGGAGCTGTTTTTT	CASSFPGHNTGELFF
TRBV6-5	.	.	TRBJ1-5	TGTGCCAGCAGCAGGAGACAGCAGGGCAATCAGCCCCAGCATTTT	CASSRRQQGNQPQHF
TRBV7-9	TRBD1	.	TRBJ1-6	TGTGCCAGCAGCAGGGACAGTCGTCATTCACCCCTCCACTTT	CASSRDSRHSPLHF
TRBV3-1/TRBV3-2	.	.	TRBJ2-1	TGTGCCAGCAGCCCCAGCCCTAGCTCCTACAATGAGCAGTTCTTC	CASSPSPSSYNEQFF
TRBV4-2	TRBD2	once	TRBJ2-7	TGTGCCAGCAGCCAACTGTCCGGGACTAGGGGAATCTCCTACGAGCAGTACTTC	CASSQLSGTRGISYEQYF
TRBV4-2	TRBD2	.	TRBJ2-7	TGTGCCAGCAGCCAAGAGGGGGGCGGGAGGGTCCCCTACGAGCAGTACTTC	CASSQEGGGRVPYEQYF
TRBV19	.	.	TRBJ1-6	TGTGCCAGTAGTCCCCCGAATTCACCCCTCCACTTT	CASSPPNSPLHF
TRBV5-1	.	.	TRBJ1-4	TGCGCCAGCTCCCCAGGAATCGGTAATAGGGGTGAAAAACTGTTTTTT	CASSPGIGNRGEKLFF
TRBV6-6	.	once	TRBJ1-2	TGTGCCAGCAGAGTAAACAGGAGGGACGAGTATGGCTACACCTTC	CASRVNRRDEYGYTF
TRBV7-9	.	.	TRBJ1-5	TGTGCCAGCAGCTTCAGCGGCAAGAATCAGCCCCAGCATTTT	CASSFSGKNQPQHF
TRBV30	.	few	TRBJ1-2	TGTGCCTGGAGTGTAGGCCAGGTTGACAATGGCTACACCTTC	CAWSVGQVDNGYTF
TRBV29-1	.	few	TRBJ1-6	TGCAGCGTTGAACTTCCCGGGAATTCACCCCTCCACTTT	CSVELPGNSPLHF
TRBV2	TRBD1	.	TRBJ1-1	TGTGCCAGCAGTGCCTGGACAGGGATGAACACTGAAGCTTTCTTT	CASSAWTGMNTEAFF
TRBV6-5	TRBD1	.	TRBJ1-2	TGTGCCAGCAGAACCGGACAGGGTCGTGGCTACACCTTC	CASRTGQGRGYTF
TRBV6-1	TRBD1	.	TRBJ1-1	TGTGCCAGCAGTGACCGAGGGACAGGGCTTCCGAACACTGAAGCTTTCTTT	CASSDRGTGLPNTEAFF
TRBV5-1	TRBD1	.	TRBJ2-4	TGCGCCAGCAGGGACAGGGATGGAGCCAAAAACATTCAGTACTTC	CASRDRDGAKNIQYF
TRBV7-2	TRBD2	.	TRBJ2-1	TGTGCCAGCAGGTCGGGAGCGGGAGGGTACAATGAGCAGTTCTTC	CASRSGAGGYNEQFF
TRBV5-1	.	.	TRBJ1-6	TGCGCCAGCAGCTACGACGGACAGCATAATTCACCCCTCCACTTT	CASSYDGQHNSPLHF
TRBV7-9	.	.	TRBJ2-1	TGTGCCAGCAGCACACAACAGGGTCCCTACAATGAGCAGTTCTTC	CASSTQQGPYNEQFF
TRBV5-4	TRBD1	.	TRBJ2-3	TGTGCCAGCAGCTTAGGGCAGGGGGCAACAGATACGCAGTATTTT	CASSLGQGATDTQYF
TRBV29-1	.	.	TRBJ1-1	TGCAGCGGGTGGGGCCAGTTTAACACTGAAGCTTTCTTT	CSGWGQFNTEAFF
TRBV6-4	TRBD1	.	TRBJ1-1	TGTGCCTCCAGGGGGGCCACTGAAGCTTTCTTT	CASRGATEAFF
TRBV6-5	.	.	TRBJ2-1	TGTGCCACCCTAACGGGGTCCTCCTACAATGAGCAGTTCTTC	CATLTGSSYNEQFF
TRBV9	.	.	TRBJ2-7	TGTGCCAGCAGCGTAGCCCCTCGGAGCTACGAGCAGTACTTC	CASSVAPRSYEQYF
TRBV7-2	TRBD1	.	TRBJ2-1	TGTGCCAGCAGCTACATCGGACAGGGAACCTACAATGAGCAGTTCTTC	CASSYIGQGTYNEQFF
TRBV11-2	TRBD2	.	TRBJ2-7	TGTGCCAGCAGCTTACGGGGGGGACCGAGCTACGAGCAGTACTTC	CASSLRGGPSYEQYF
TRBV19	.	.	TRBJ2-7	TGTGCCAGTGCCCGACTTACTTCCTACGAGCAGTACTTC	CASARLTSYEQYF
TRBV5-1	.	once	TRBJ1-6	TGCGCCAGCAGCCCTCAAGGGGGTTCACCCCTCCACTTT	CASSPQGGSPLHF
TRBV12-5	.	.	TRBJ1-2	TGTGCTAGTGGCACAGGGATCAACTATGGCTACACCTTC	CASGTGINYGYTF
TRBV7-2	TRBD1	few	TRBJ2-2	TGTGCTGGACGGACAGGGGACACCGGGGAGCTGTTTTTT	CAGRTGDTGELFF
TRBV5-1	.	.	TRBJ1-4	TGCGCCAGCAGCTTGGTGGCCGGACTAAATGAAAAACTGTTTTTT	CASSLVAGLNEKLFF